This T cell receptor (beta chain) was documented in a study of vaccination and CD4 T cells after COVID-19. In the study overall: Recovered patients in the cohort numbered six men and four women, two of them Hispanic.

In regard to this clonotype: Its antigen is as yet unknown.

Germline CDR1 and CDR2: DFQATT and SNEGSKA (reference sequence). This CDR3 is built from 18 residues. V shed 3 bases and J 4 bases; nucleotides not matched to a gene: 17. Specified treatment: roughly 10-day PBMC culture with coronavirus spike peptide pools or control peptides (ViraFEST assay). At the Johns Hopkins FTIC core, DNA taken from cultured CD4+ T cells was sequenced by way of the Oncomine TCR Beta short-read assay. Someone extracted genomic DNA from cultured CD4+ T cells. TCRdb ran MiXCR on the PCR reads and lists one entry per CDR3 protein. The data hold 15,000 to 20,000 distinct CDR3 sequences, with around 50% observed a single time.

The source was CD4+ T cells from blood, cultured in vitro, collected before SARS-CoV-2 vaccination. The V and J genes are TRBV20-1 and TRBJ2-3; 9 bases line up with TRBD1. This receptor was obtained from a human donor who had recovered from COVID-19. In nucleotides, the CDR3 is TGCAGTGCTAGGCCAATGAACGCCGGGACAGGGCCGTCAGATACGCAGTATTTT. It specifies CSARPMNAGTGPSDTQYF.